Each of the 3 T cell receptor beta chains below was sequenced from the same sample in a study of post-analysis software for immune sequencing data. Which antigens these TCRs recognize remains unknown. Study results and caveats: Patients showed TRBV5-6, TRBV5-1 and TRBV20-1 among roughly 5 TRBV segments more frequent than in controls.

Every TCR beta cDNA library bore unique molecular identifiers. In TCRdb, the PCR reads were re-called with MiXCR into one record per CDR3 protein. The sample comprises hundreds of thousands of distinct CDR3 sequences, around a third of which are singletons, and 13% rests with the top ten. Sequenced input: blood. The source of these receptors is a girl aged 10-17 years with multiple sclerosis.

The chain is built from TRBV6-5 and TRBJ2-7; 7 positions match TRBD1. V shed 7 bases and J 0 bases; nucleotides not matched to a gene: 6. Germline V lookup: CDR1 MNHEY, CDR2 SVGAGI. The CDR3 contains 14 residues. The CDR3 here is CASKGQPNSYEQYF. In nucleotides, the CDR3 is TGTGCCAGCAAGGGACAGCCGAACTCCTACGAGCAGTACTTC.

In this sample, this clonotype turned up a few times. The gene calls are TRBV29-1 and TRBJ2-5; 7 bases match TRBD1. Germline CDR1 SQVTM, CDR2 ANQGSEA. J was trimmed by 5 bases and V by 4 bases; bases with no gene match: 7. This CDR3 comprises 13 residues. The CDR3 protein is CSVAETGLETQYF. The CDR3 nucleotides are TGCAGCGTTGCAGAGACAGGGTTGGAGACCCAGTACTTC.

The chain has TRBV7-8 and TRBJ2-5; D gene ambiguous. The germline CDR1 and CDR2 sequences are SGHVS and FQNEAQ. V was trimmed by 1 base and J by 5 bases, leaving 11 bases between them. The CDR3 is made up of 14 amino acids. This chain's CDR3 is CASSLGARDETQYF. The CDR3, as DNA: TGTGCCAGCAGCTTAGGGGCCAGAGACGAGACCCAGTACTTC.